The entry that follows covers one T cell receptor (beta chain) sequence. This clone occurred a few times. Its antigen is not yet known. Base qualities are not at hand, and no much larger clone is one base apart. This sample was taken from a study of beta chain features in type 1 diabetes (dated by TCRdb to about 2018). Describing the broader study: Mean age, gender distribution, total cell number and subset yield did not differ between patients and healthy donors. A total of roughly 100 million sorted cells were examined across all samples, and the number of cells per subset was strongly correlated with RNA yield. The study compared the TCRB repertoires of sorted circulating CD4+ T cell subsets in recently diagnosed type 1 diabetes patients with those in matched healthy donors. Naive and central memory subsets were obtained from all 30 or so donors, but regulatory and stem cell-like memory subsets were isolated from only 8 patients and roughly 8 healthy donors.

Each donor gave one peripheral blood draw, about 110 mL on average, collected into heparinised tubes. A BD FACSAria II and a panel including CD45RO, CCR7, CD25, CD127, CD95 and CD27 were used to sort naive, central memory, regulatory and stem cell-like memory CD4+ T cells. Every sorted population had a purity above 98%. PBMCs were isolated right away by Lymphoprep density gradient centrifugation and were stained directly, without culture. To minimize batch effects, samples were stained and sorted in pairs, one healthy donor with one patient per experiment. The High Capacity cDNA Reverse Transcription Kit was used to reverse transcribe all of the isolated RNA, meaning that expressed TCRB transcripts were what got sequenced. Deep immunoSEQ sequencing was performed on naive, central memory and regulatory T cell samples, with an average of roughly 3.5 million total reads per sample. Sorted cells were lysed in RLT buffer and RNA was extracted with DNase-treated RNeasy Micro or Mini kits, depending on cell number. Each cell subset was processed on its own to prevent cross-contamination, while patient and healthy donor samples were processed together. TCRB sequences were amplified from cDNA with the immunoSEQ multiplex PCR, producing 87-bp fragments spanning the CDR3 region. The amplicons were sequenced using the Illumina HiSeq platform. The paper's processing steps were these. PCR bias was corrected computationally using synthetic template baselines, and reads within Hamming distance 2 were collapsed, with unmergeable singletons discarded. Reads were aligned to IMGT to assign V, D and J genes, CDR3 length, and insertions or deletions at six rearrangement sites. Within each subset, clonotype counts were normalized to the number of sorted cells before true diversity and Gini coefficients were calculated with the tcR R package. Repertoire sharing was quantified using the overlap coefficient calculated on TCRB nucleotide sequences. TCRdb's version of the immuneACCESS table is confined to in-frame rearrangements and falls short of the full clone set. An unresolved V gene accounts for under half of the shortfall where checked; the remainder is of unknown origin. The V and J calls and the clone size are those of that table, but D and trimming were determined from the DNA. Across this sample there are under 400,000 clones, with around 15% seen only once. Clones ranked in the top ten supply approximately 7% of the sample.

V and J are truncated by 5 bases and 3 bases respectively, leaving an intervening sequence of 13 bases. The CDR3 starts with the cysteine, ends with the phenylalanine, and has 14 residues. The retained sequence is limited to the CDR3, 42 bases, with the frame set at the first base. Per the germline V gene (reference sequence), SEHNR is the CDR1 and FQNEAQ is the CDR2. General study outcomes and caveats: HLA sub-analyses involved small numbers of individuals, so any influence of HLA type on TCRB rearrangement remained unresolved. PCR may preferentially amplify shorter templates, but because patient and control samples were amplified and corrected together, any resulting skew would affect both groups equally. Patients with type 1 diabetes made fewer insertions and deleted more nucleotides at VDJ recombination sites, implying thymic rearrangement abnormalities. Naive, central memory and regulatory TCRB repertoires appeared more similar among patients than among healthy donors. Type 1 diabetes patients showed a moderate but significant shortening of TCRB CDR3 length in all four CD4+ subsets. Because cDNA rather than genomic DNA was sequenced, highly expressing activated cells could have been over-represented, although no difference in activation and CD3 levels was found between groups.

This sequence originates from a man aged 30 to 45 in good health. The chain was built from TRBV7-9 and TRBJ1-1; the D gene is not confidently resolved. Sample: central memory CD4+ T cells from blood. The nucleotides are TGTGCCAGCAGCCTGTCGAGCCTTCACACTGAAGCTTTCTTT. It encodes CASSLSSLHTEAFF.